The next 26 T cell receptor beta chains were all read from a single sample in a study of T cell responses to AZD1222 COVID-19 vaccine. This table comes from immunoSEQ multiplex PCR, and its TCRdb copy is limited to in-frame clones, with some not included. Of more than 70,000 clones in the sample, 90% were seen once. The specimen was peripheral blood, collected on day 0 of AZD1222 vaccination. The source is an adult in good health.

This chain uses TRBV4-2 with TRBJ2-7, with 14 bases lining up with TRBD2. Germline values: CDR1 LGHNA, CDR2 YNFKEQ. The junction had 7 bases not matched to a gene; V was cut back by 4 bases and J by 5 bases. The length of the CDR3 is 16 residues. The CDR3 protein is CASSRGLAGGGNEQYF. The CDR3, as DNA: TGTGCCAGCAGCCGAGGACTAGCGGGAGGAGGGAACGAGCAGTACTTC.

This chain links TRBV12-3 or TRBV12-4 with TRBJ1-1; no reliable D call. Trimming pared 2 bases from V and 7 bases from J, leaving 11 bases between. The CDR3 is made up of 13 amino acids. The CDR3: CASSLTTQNEAFF. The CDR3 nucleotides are TGTGCCAGCAGTTTAACAACGCAGAATGAAGCTTTCTTT.

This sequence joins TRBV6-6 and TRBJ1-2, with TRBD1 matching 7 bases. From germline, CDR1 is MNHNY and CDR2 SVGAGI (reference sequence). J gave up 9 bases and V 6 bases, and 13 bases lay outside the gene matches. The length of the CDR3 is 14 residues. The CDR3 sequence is CASSYTTGESSYTF. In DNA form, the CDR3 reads TGTGCCAGCAGCTACACAACAGGGGAATCGAGCTACACCTTC.

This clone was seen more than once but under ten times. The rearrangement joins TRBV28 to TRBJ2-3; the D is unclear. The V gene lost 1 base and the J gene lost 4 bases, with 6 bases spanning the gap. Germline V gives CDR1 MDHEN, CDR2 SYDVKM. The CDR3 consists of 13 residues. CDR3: CASSLLVADTQYF. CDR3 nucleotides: TGTGCCAGCAGTTTATTGGTGGCAGATACGCAGTATTTT.

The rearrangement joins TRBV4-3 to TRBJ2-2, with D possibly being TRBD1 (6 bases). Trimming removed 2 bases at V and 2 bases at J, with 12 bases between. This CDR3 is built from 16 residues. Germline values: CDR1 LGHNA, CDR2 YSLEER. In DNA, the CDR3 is TGCGCCAGCAGCCAATATGGGACATCAAACACCGGGGAGCTGTTTTTT. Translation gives CASSQYGTSNTGELFF.

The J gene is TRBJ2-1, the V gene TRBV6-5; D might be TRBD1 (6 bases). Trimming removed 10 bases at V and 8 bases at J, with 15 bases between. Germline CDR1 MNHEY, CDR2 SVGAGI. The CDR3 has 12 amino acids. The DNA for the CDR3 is TGTGCCAAAGACAGGAAAGAGCATGAGCAGTTCTTC. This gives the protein CAKDRKEHEQFF.

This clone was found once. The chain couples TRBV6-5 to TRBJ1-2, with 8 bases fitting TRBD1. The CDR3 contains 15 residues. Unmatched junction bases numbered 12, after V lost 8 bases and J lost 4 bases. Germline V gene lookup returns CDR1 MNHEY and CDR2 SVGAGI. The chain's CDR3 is CASQTDRGGTYGYTF. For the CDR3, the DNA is TGTGCCAGCCAGACCGACAGGGGCGGTACCTATGGCTACACCTTC.

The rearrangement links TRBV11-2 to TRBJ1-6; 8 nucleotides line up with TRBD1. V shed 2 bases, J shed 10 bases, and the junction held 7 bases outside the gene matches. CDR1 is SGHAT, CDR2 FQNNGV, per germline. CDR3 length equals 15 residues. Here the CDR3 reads CASSLHRTGFSPLHF. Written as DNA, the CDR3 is TGTGCCAGCAGCTTACACCGGACAGGGTTCTCACCCCTCCACTTT.

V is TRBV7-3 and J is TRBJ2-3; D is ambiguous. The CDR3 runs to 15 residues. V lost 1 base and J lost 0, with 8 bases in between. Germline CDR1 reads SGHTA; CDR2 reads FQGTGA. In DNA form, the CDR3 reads TGTGCCAGCAGCTTAAATCCGGGTAGCACAGATACGCAGTATTTT. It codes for CASSLNPGSTDTQYF. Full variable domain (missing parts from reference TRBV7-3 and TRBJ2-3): GAGVSQTPSNKVTEKGKYVELRCDPISGHTALYWYRQSLGQGPEFLIYFQGTGAADDSGLPNDRFFAVRPEGSVSTLKIQRTERGDSAVYLCASSLNPGSTDTQYFGPGTRLTVL.

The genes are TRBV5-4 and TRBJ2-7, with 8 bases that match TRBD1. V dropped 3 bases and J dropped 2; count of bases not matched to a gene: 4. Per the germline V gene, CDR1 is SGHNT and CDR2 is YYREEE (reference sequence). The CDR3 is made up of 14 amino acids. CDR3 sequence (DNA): TGTGCCAGCAGCTATGACAGGGGACCCTACGAGCAGTACTTC. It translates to CASSYDRGPYEQYF.

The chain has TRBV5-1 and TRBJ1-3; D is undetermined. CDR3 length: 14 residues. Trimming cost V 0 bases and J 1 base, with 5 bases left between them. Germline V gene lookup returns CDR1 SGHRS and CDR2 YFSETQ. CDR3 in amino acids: CASSLDASGNTIYF. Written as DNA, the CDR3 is TGCGCCAGCAGCTTGGATGCATCTGGAAACACCATATATTTT.

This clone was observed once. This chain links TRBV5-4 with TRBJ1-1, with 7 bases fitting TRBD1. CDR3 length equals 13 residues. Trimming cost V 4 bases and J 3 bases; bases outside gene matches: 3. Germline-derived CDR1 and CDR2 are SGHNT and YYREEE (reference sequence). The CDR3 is CASSRTGDTEAFF. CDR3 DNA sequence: TGTGCCAGCAGCCGGACAGGAGACACTGAAGCTTTCTTT.

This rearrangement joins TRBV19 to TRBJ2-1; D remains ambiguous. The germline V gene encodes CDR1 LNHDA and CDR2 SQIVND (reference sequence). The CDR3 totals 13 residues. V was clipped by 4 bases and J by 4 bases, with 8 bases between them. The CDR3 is CASSSTEYNEQFF. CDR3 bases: TGTGCCAGTAGTAGCACAGAATACAATGAGCAGTTCTTC.

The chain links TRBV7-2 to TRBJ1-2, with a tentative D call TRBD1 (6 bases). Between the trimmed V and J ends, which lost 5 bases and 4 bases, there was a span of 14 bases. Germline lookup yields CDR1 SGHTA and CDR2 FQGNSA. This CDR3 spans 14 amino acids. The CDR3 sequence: CASSAEQGTYGYTF. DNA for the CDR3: TGTGCCAGCAGCGCAGAACAGGGCACCTATGGCTACACCTTC.

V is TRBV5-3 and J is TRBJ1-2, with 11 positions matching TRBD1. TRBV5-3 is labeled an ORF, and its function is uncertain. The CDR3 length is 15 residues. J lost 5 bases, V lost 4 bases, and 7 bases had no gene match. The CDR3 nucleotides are TGTGCCAGAAGCAAACGGACAGGGGGCGAGTATGGCTACACCTTC. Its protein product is CARSKRTGGEYGYTF.

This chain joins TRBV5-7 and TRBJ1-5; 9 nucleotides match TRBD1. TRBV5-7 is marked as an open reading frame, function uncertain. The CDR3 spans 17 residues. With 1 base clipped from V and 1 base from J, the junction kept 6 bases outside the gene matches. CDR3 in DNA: TGTGCCAGCAGCTTGCCGCCACAGGGGGCAAGCAATCAGCCCCAGCATTTT. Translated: CASSLPPQGASNQPQHF.

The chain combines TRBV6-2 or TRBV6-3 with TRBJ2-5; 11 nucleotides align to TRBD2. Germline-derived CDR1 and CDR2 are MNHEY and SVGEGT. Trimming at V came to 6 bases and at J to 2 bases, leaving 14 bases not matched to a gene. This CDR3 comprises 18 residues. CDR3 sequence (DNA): TGTGCCAGCAGCCGCACCCGCCTACTAGCGGGAGATCAAGAGACCCAGTACTTC. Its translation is CASSRTRLLAGDQETQYF.

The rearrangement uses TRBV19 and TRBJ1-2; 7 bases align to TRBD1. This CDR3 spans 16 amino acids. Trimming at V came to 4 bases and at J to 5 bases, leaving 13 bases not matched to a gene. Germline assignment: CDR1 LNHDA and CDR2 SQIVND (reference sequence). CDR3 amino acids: CASSKGQASLGYGYTF. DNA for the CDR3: TGTGCCAGTAGTAAAGGACAGGCGTCTTTGGGATATGGCTACACCTTC.

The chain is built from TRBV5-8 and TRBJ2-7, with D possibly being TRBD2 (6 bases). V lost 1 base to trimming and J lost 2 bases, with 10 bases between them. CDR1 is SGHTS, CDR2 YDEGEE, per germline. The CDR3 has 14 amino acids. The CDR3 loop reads CASSLIGGTYEQYF. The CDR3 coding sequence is TGTGCCAGCAGCTTGATCGGCGGGACCTACGAGCAGTACTTC.

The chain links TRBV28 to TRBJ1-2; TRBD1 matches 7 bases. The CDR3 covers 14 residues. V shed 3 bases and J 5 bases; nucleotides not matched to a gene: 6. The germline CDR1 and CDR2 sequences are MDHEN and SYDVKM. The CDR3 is CASSLGAGQYGYTF. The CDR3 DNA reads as TGTGCCAGCAGTTTGGGGGCGGGACAGTATGGCTACACCTTC.

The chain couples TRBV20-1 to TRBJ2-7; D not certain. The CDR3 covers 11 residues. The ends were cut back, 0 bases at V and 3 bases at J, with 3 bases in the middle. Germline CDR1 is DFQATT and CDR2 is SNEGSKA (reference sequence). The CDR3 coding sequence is TGCAGTGCTAGAGATGGCTACGAGCAGTACTTC. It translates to CSARDGYEQYF.

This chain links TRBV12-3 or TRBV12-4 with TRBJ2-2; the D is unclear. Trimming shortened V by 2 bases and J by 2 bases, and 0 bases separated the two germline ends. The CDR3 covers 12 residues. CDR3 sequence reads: CASSLNTGELFF. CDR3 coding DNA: TGTGCCAGCAGTTTAAACACCGGGGAGCTGTTTTTT.

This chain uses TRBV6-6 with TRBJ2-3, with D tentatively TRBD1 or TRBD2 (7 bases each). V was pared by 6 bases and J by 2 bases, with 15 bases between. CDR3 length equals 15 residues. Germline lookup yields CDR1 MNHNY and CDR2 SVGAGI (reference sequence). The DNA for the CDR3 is TGTGCCAGCAGGGGAGGGGGCACTAACACAGATACGCAGTATTTT. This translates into CASRGGGTNTDTQYF.

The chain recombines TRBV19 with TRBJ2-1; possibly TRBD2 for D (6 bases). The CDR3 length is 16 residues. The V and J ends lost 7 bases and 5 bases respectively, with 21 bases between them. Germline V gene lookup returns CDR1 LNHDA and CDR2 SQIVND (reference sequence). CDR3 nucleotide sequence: TGTGCCAGTAAATTGCGGCGGGACCTGACCCACAATGAGCAGTTCTTC. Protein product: CASKLRRDLTHNEQFF.

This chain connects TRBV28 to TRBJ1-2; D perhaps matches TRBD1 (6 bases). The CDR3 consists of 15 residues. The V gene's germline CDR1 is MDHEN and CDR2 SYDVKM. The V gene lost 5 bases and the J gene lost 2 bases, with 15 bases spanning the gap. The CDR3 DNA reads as TGTGCCAGCAGTGACCTCAGGGGCACAAACTATGGCTACACCTTC. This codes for CASSDLRGTNYGYTF.

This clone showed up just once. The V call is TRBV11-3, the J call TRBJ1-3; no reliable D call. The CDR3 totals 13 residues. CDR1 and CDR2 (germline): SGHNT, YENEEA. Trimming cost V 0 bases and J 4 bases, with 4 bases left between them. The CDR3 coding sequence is TGTGCCAGCAGCTTAGATTTGGGAAACACCATATATTTT. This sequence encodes CASSLDLGNTIYF.